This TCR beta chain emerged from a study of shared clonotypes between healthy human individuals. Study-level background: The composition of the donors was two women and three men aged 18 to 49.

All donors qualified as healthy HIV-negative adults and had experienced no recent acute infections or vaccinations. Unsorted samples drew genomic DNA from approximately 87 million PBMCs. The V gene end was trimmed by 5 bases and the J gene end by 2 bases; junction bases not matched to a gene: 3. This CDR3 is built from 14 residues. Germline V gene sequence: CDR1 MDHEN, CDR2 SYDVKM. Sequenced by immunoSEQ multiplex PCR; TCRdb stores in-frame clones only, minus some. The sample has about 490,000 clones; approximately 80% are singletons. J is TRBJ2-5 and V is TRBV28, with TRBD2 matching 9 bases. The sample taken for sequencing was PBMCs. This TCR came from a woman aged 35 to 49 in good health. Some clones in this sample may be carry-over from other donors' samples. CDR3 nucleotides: TGTGCCAGCAGTGTTACTAGCGGGCAAGAGACCCAGTACTTC. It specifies CASSVTSGQETQYF.